This T cell receptor (beta chain) was observed in a study of T-cell reconstitution after alpha-beta-depleted transplantation in children. TCRbeta library preparation incorporated unique molecular identifiers. TCRdb fed the PCR reads into MiXCR, producing one record per CDR3 protein. The sample has about 410,000 distinct CDR3 sequences, around 21% seen once; the top ten hold approximately 3.8%. V shed 5 bases and J shed 9 bases, with 8 bases lying between them. The CDR3 sequence is 11 residues long. The sample holds a few counts of this clonotype. J is TRBJ2-4 and V is TRBV12-3 or TRBV12-4; TRBD1 is a possible D gene (6 bases). The starting material was PBMCs from the stem cell graft donor, obtained from the stem cell graft. The sequence was obtained from a human donor who donated a stem cell graft to a child with acute myeloid leukemia. DNA for the CDR3: TGTGCCAGCAGTCCAGGGGCCATTCAGTACTTC. It is translated as CASSPGAIQYF.